This TCR beta chain was sequenced during a study of blood T cell repertoires in COVID-19. Study-level background: Acute and convalescent COVID-19 samples came from the United States, Italy and Spain. Sources were T cells, B-cell-depleted T cells, or PBMCs; the material itself was cDNA or gDNA.

Source study methods: Quantification of nucleated cells was approximated via reference gene primer amplification. Sequencing was performed with immunoSEQ multiplex PCR; in TCRdb, only in-frame clones are kept and a portion is missing. V and J calls and clone size are as listed in that table; D and trimming were resolved from the DNA. The data show 150,000 to 200,000 clones, 88% seen once. This clone occurred once. V dropped 0 bases and J dropped 5 bases, with 8 bases sitting between them. CDR1 SGDLS and CDR2 YYNGEE come from the germline V gene. This CDR3 comprises 14 residues. J is TRBJ2-2 and V is TRBV9; D might be TRBD2 (5 bases). What was sequenced was peripheral blood. This receptor was obtained from an older man with active or convalescent COVID-19. The CDR3 loop is CASSVETRTGELFF. The CDR3 nucleotides read TGTGCCAGCAGCGTAGAAACTAGGACCGGGGAGCTGTTTTTT.